This T cell receptor beta chain was profiled in a study of T cells after yellow fever vaccination. The study's findings and limits: The secondary response was weaker but peaked faster, day 5 versus 15.

TCRdb itself ran the 5' RACE reads through MiXCR, one entry per CDR3 protein. The sample comprises around 300,000 distinct CDR3 sequences, over 4% of which are singletons, and 20% to 25% rests with the top ten. Of note for this clonotype: The antigen is unknown.

The CDR3 is 15 amino acids. The germline V gene encodes CDR1 SQVTM and CDR2 ANQGSEA. J lost 0 bases, V lost 7 bases, and 9 bases had no gene match. Here the sequenced sample was PBMCs, taken 5 days after the yellow fever booster vaccination. The receptor was derived from a man aged 18 to 29 who received the YFV17D yellow fever vaccine. The gene calls are TRBV29-1 and TRBJ1-5, with TRBD1 matching over 7 bases. In DNA form, the CDR3 reads TGCAGCGCCATTCTAGGACAGGTTAGCAATCAGCCCCAGCATTTT. Its translation: CSAILGQVSNQPQHF.